Below, 27 T cell receptor beta chains from the same sample are listed, as sequenced in a study of blood T cell repertoires in COVID-19. Generated by immunoSEQ multiplex PCR, the TCRdb table keeps only in-frame clones and is missing some. The sample consists of roughly 330,000 clones, roughly 83% of them appearing once. Sequences were obtained from peripheral blood. The receptors were gathered from a woman aged 45-60 years with acute or convalescent COVID-19.

The V gene is TRBV9, the J gene TRBJ2-3; 12 bases map to TRBD2. This CDR3 comprises 16 residues. Germline loops: CDR1 SGDLS, CDR2 YYNGEE. The junction had 8 bases not matched to a gene; V was cut back by 3 bases and J by 6 bases. The CDR3 bases are TGTGCCAGCAGCGCTAGCGGGAGGGCCGGGGGGGATACGCAGTATTTT. This encodes CASSASGRAGGDTQYF.

J is TRBJ2-7 and V is TRBV2; D is perhaps TRBD1 (7 bases). The CDR3 is made up of 14 amino acids. Germline V CDR1 and CDR2: SNHLY, FYNNEI. Trimming shortened V by 2 bases and J by 6 bases, and 14 bases separated the two germline ends. CDR3 amino acids: CASSEQGTAGEQYF. The CDR3 nucleotides are TGTGCCAGCAGTGAACAGGGGACAGCGGGCGAGCAGTACTTC.

The rearrangement joins TRBV19 to TRBJ2-7; perhaps TRBD2 as D (7 bases). Trimming removed 10 bases from V and 6 bases from J, with 25 bases in between. Per the germline V gene, CDR1 is LNHDA and CDR2 is SQIVND (reference sequence). The CDR3 has 15 residues. This CDR3 reads CAMLGAPSVAGEQYF. The CDR3 DNA follows: TGTGCCATGCTGGGGGCCCCCTCTGTAGCGGGCGAGCAGTACTTC.

V usage is TRBV12-1 and J usage is TRBJ2-1; the table's D gene call, TRBD2, was not cross checked with the DNA. TRBV12-1 corresponds to a pseudogene. CDR3 length: 17 amino acids. Here the CDR3 DNA reads TGTGCCAGCAGCTCGGGACTAGCGGGAGCCTCCTACAATGAGCAGTTCTTC. Translation gives CASSSGLAGASYNEQFF.

The rearrangement uses TRBV5-6 and TRBJ2-1; 10 bases are a match to TRBD1. Per germline, CDR1 SGHDT and CDR2 YYEEEE. The CDR3 runs to 14 residues. J lost 9 bases, V lost 5 bases, and 8 bases had no gene match. The CDR3 region is CASRRTGGRSEQFF. CDR3 in DNA: TGTGCCAGCAGAAGGACAGGGGGTAGGAGTGAGCAGTTCTTC. The complete variable domain, with remaining parts taken from reference TRBV5-6 and TRBJ2-1, reads DAGVTQSPTHLIKTRGQQVTLRCSPKSGHDTVSWYQQALGQGPQFIFQYYEEEERQRGNFPDRFSGHQFPNYSSELNVNALLLGDSALYLCASRRTGGRSEQFFGPGTRLTVL.

The chain carries TRBV5-4 and TRBJ2-7, with D hard to call. With 3 bases removed from V and 6 bases from J, the gap between germline ends came to 10 bases. This CDR3 region has 12 residues. The germline gives CDR1 SGHNT, CDR2 YYREEE (reference sequence). The CDR3 protein is CASSSYRAEQYF. In DNA form, the CDR3 reads TGTGCCAGCAGCTCTTACCGAGCCGAGCAGTACTTC.

The V and J genes are TRBV9 and TRBJ2-1; D is perhaps TRBD2 (6 bases). The CDR3 spans 15 residues. Trimming left V 0 bases short and J 5 bases short, with 12 bases between. Germline V gene sequence: CDR1 SGDLS, CDR2 YYNGEE. The CDR3 region is CASSVEGAGNNEQFF. The CDR3 coding sequence is TGTGCCAGCAGCGTAGAAGGGGCGGGAAACAATGAGCAGTTCTTC.

The V and J genes are TRBV2 and TRBJ2-7; possible D gene TRBD2, 6 bases. The V gene's germline CDR1 is SNHLY and CDR2 FYNNEI. The CDR3 covers 12 residues. Trimming removed 6 bases at V and 4 bases at J, with 10 bases between. CDR3 DNA sequence: TGTGCCAGCAGGGGTAGCGGATACGAGCAGTACTTC. Protein sequence: CASRGSGYEQYF. Filled out from reference TRBV2 and TRBJ2-7, the complete variable domain reads EPEVTQTPSHQVTQMGQEVILRCVPISNHLYFYWYRQILGQKVEFLVSFYNNEISEKSEIFDDQFSVERPDGSNFTLKIRSTKLEDSAMYFCASRGSGYEQYFGPGTRLTVT.

This chain links TRBV4-1 with TRBJ1-2; 7 bases match TRBD1. V shed 5 bases, J shed 2 bases, and the junction held 2 bases outside the gene matches. Germline assignment: CDR1 MGHRA and CDR2 YSYEKL. The CDR3 runs 13 residues. The CDR3 here is CASSLTGNYGYTF. The CDR3 nucleotides are TGCGCCAGCAGCTTGACAGGGAACTATGGCTACACCTTC.

CDR3 region: CAWSGGANEKLFF. The CDR3 nucleotides are TGTGCCTGGAGTGGGGGAGCGAATGAAAAACTGTTTTTT. V usage is TRBV30 and J usage is TRBJ1-4; D remains ambiguous. V lost 1 base and J lost 5, with 8 bases in between. This CDR3 contains 13 residues. Germline V gene sequence: CDR1 GTSNPN, CDR2 SVGIG (reference sequence). Looking up the rest from reference TRBV30 and TRBJ1-4 gives the full variable domain: SQTIHQWPATLVQPVGSPLSLECTVEGTSNPNLYWYRQAAGRGLQLLFYSVGIGQISSEVPQNLSASRPQDRQFILSSKKLLLSDSGFYLCAWSGGANEKLFFGSGTQLSVL.

The rearrangement joins TRBV29-1 to TRBJ2-5; 12 bases are shared with TRBD2. V gave up 7 bases and J gave up 4 bases; unmatched junction bases: 4. The CDR3 has 13 amino acids. Germline loops: CDR1 SQVTM, CDR2 ANQGSEA. CDR3: CSAAGLAGETQYF. The CDR3 nucleotides read TGCAGCGCCGCGGGACTAGCGGGAGAGACCCAGTACTTC.

The J gene is TRBJ2-1, the V gene TRBV4-1; possibly TRBD2 for D (7 bases). With 5 bases removed from V and 3 bases from J, the gap between germline ends came to 17 bases. Germline CDR1 MGHRA, CDR2 YSYEKL. The CDR3 contains 16 residues. The CDR3, as DNA: TGCGCCAGCAGCTTGGGGGAGGGGGTATTCTACAATGAGCAGTTCTTC. This encodes CASSLGEGVFYNEQFF.

This clone appeared a single time. The J gene is TRBJ2-1, the V gene TRBV7-9; 8 bases are a match to TRBD2. The CDR3 totals 15 residues. V trimming: 1 base; J trimming: 10 bases; junction bases outside the gene matches: 9. Germline-derived CDR1 and CDR2 are SEHNR and FQNEAQ (reference sequence). The CDR3 DNA follows: TGTGCCAGCAGCTTAGAGGGCGGGAGGTTTCGGGAGCAGTTCTTC. Translating it yields CASSLEGGRFREQFF. The whole variable domain, remainder taken from reference TRBV7-9 and TRBJ2-1, is DTGVSQNPRHKITKRGQNVTFRCDPISEHNRLYWYRQTLGQGPEFLTYFQNEAQLEKSRLLSDRFSAERPKGSFSTLEIQRTEQGDSAMYLCASSLEGGRFREQFFGPGTRLTVL.

This clone showed up just once. The chain combines TRBV29-1 with TRBJ2-7, with 10 bases matching TRBD2. Germline CDR1 and CDR2: SQVTM and ANQGSEA. The CDR3 has 15 amino acids. Losses at the gene ends were 0 bases for V and 4 bases for J; bases not matched to a gene: 6. Here the CDR3 reads CSVEEASGREYEQYF. CDR3 DNA sequence: TGCAGCGTTGAAGAGGCGAGCGGGAGGGAATACGAGCAGTACTTC.

The chain is built from TRBV10-3 and TRBJ2-5, with TRBD1 as a possible D gene (5 bases). Trimming removed 10 bases at V and 5 bases at J, with 17 bases between. The germline gives CDR1 ENHRY, CDR2 SYGVKD. The CDR3 consists of 13 residues. For the CDR3, the DNA is TGTGCCACCACCGGGCCCTCAGGGGAGACCCAGTACTTC. It specifies CATTGPSGETQYF.

The rearrangement uses TRBV5-1 and TRBJ2-7; TRBD2 aligns across 10 bases. Germline CDR1 SGHRS, CDR2 YFSETQ. CDR3 length: 14 amino acids. V lost 4 bases to trimming and J lost 6 bases; unmatched junction nucleotides: 7. The CDR3 is CASSPSGRDAEQYF. CDR3 nucleotide sequence: TGCGCCAGCAGCCCGAGCGGGAGGGATGCCGAGCAGTACTTC.

V and J are TRBV4-3 and TRBJ2-2; 9 nucleotides align to TRBD1. V gave up 0 bases and J gave up 4 bases; unmatched junction bases: 6. The CDR3 runs 17 residues. Germline CDR1 and CDR2: LGHNA and YSLEER. CDR3 DNA sequence: TGCGCCAGCAGCCAAGACCGTAACAGGGGGCTCACCGGGGAGCTGTTTTTT. It yields the protein CASSQDRNRGLTGELFF.

The V gene is TRBV6-5, the J gene TRBJ2-1; TRBD2 is a possible D gene (6 bases). Trimming removed 7 bases at V and 4 bases at J, with 14 bases between. Germline values: CDR1 MNHEY, CDR2 SVGAGI. The CDR3 runs 14 residues. The CDR3 region has the DNA TGTGCCAGCACCGAGGGAGGCTATTACAATGAGCAGTTCTTC. Amino acid sequence: CASTEGGYYNEQFF.

CDR3 protein: CASSIASGPYEQYF. The DNA for the CDR3 is TGTGCCAGTAGTATAGCTAGCGGACCATACGAGCAGTACTTC. The J gene is TRBJ2-7, the V gene TRBV19; 7 bases align to TRBD2. Germline values: CDR1 LNHDA, CDR2 SQIVND (reference sequence). This CDR3 is built from 14 residues. The junction had 4 bases not matched to a gene; V was cut back by 1 base and J by 4 bases.

V usage is TRBV9 and J usage is TRBJ2-1; TRBD2 matches at 9 bases. The junction had 5 bases not matched to a gene; V was cut back by 3 bases and J by 4 bases. Germline-derived CDR1 and CDR2 are SGDLS and YYNGEE. The CDR3 covers 15 residues. The CDR3 region is CASSELAGLYNEQFF. The CDR3 DNA reads as TGTGCCAGCAGCGAGCTAGCGGGGCTTTACAATGAGCAGTTCTTC.

The chain employs TRBV11-2 and TRBJ1-2; D is ambiguous. CDR1 SGHAT and CDR2 FQNNGV come from the germline V gene. V was trimmed by 4 bases and J by 5 bases, leaving 8 bases between them. This CDR3 has 12 residues. CDR3 loop: CASSYRAYGYTF. DNA of the CDR3: TGTGCCAGCAGCTACCGAGCTTATGGCTACACCTTC.

This sequence joins TRBV28 and TRBJ1-5; possible D gene TRBD1, 6 bases. CDR3 length: 16 residues. The V gene lost 4 bases and the J gene lost 5 bases, with 18 bases spanning the gap. Germline V gene data show CDR1 as MDHEN and CDR2 as SYDVKM. In DNA form, the CDR3 reads TGTGCCAGCAGTTGGCCGGGACACACCTTCCATCAGCCCCAGCATTTT. This gives the protein CASSWPGHTFHQPQHF.

The sample holds one count of this clone. The J gene is TRBJ2-7, the V gene TRBV27; no firm D call. Germline CDR1 MNHEY, CDR2 SMNVEV (reference sequence). V was shortened by 4 bases and J by 3 bases, with 16 bases between the two germline ends. CDR3 length equals 15 residues. The DNA for the CDR3 is TGTGCCAGCAGTTATCAGGCCGGCCGGATCTACGAGCAGTACTTC. It translates to CASSYQAGRIYEQYF.

The chain combines TRBV2 with TRBJ2-7; the match to TRBD1 covers 7 bases. Germline-derived CDR1 and CDR2 are SNHLY and FYNNEI. The CDR3 runs 14 residues. The junction had 6 bases not matched to a gene; V was cut back by 3 bases and J by 4 bases. The CDR3 bases are TGTGCCAGCAGTGACCAGGGACAGTTTTACGAGCAGTACTTC. It translates to CASSDQGQFYEQYF.

The chain couples TRBV7-3 to TRBJ1-1; D gene uncertain. The CDR3 length is 12 residues. V was clipped by 1 base and J by 7 bases, with 7 bases between them. Germline CDR1 and CDR2: SGHTA and FQGTGA. The CDR3 is CASSLSEGEAFF. Written as DNA, the CDR3 is TGTGCCAGCAGCTTAAGTGAGGGTGAAGCTTTCTTT.

The rearrangement uses TRBV28 and TRBJ2-5, with 9 nucleotides matching TRBD2. V gave up 3 bases and J gave up 4 bases; unmatched junction bases: 3. CDR3 length: 14 residues. Germline V gene data show CDR1 as MDHEN and CDR2 as SYDVKM. The DNA for the CDR3 is TGTGCCAGCAGTTTGGGCGGGAGGGGAGAGACCCAGTACTTC. It specifies CASSLGGRGETQYF.

The CDR3: CASSLSFGGGYEQYF. DNA for the CDR3: TGTGCCAGCAGTTTATCGTTCGGGGGGGGCTACGAGCAGTACTTC. This chain connects TRBV27 to TRBJ2-7, with 8 bases aligning to TRBD2. Germline lookup yields CDR1 MNHEY and CDR2 SMNVEV (reference sequence). The CDR3 length is 15 residues. The V gene end was trimmed by 0 bases and the J gene end by 3 bases; junction bases not matched to a gene: 4.